The 11 T cell receptor beta chains given below trace back to one sample, sequenced in a study of blood T cell repertoires in COVID-19. Libraries were prepared by immunoSEQ multiplex PCR; TCRdb keeps only in-frame clonotypes and omits some of them. The table records 250,000 to 350,000 clones, approximately 85% of them present only once. The sample comprised peripheral blood. The receptors stem from a human donor with COVID-19, enrolled during active disease. The donor label of this sample is uncertain.

The V call is TRBV28, the J call TRBJ2-7; 9 bases are a match to TRBD2. CDR1 is MDHEN and CDR2 is SYDVKM in the germline V gene. The CDR3 covers 15 residues. The trim removed 6 bases at V and 2 bases at J, leaving 8 bases unmatched. The CDR3 nucleotides are TGTGCCAGCAGCCCTGGGGTAGCGGGAGCCTACGAGCAGTACTTC. It is translated as CASSPGVAGAYEQYF.

This rearrangement joins TRBV10-1 to TRBJ2-2; 10 bases align to TRBD1. V lost 6 bases and J lost 6; bases outside the gene matches: 4. The CDR3 contains 14 residues. Germline V gives CDR1 WNHNN, CDR2 SYGVQD (reference sequence). The CDR3 is CASRLGQGSGELFF. In DNA, the CDR3 is TGCGCCAGCAGGCTGGGACAGGGGTCCGGGGAGCTGTTTTTT.

The V gene is TRBV4-3, the J gene TRBJ1-6; TRBD1 might be the D (5 bases). Trimming pared 2 bases from V and 10 bases from J, leaving 9 bases between. The germline CDR1 and CDR2 sequences are LGHNA and YSLEER. The CDR3 has 13 residues. CDR3 in DNA: TGCGCCAGCAGCCAATCGGGGGTATCACCCCTCCACTTT. It yields the protein CASSQSGVSPLHF.

V usage is TRBV5-4 and J usage is TRBJ1-2; 7 bases align to TRBD1. Germline CDR1 SGHNT, CDR2 YYREEE (reference sequence). V lost 0 bases to trimming and J lost 4 bases; unmatched junction nucleotides: 6. This CDR3 has 15 residues. The chain's CDR3 is CASSLAGGGLYGYTF. The CDR3 coding sequence is TGTGCCAGCAGCTTGGCAGGGGGTGGACTCTATGGCTACACCTTC.

This chain connects TRBV19 to TRBJ1-1; the D gene is possibly TRBD1 (5 bases). CDR3 length equals 15 residues. V was trimmed by 9 bases and J by 3 bases, leaving 20 bases between them. CDR1 and CDR2 from the germline V gene are LNHDA and SQIVND (reference sequence). CDR3 protein: CASYPPRGWDTEAFF. The DNA of the CDR3 is TGTGCCAGCTACCCCCCACGGGGGTGGGACACTGAAGCTTTCTTT.

The chain combines TRBV5-4 with TRBJ2-1, with a weak D call TRBD2 (7 bases). V was clipped by 4 bases and J by 6 bases, with 17 bases between them. CDR1 is SGHNT and CDR2 is YYREEE in the germline V gene (reference sequence). This CDR3 region has 15 residues. The CDR3 loop reads CASSPRGGESNEQFF. CDR3 sequence (DNA): TGTGCCAGCAGCCCTAGGGGGGGCGAAAGCAATGAGCAGTTCTTC.

The chain employs TRBV28 and TRBJ1-5; 7 bases are a match to TRBD1. CDR3 size: 13 residues. Germline V gives CDR1 MDHEN, CDR2 SYDVKM. Trimming at V came to 4 bases and at J to 5 bases, leaving 2 bases not matched to a gene. CDR3 amino acids: CASSSDRYQPQHF. CDR3 DNA: TGTGCCAGCAGTTCGGACAGGTATCAGCCCCAGCATTTT.

J is TRBJ1-1 and V is TRBV5-5; no definite D call. Trimming pared 4 bases from V and 6 bases from J, leaving 10 bases between. The CDR3 contains 12 residues. Germline V gene lookup returns CDR1 SGHKS and CDR2 YYEKEE (reference sequence). The CDR3: CASSPQSPEAFF. The DNA of the CDR3 is TGTGCCAGCAGCCCACAATCCCCTGAAGCTTTCTTT.

The chain combines TRBV25-1 with TRBJ2-2, with no clear D. Trimming took off 7 bases at V and 4 bases at J, with 25 bases between the two ends. This CDR3 comprises 18 residues. Germline V gene sequence: CDR1 MGHDK, CDR2 SYGVNS. The chain's CDR3 is CASTSPDAGGTFTGELFF. CDR3 nucleotide sequence: TGTGCCAGCACCTCTCCGGATGCTGGCGGAACCTTCACCGGGGAGCTGTTTTTT.

This rearrangement joins TRBV11-2 to TRBJ2-1; 8 nucleotides match TRBD2. After removal of 6 bases from V and 8 bases from J, the junction contained 9 bases not matched to a gene. Germline-derived CDR1 and CDR2 are SGHAT and FQNNGV. This CDR3 has 14 residues. Written as DNA, the CDR3 is TGTGCCAGCAGTCAATATATAGCGGGATATGAGCAGTTCTTC. This codes for CASSQYIAGYEQFF.

J is TRBJ1-5 and V is TRBV6-5; D might be TRBD1 (6 bases). CDR3 length: 16 amino acids. Trimming cost V 0 bases and J 5 bases, with 14 bases left between them. CDR1 and CDR2 (germline): MNHEY, SVGAGI. This CDR3 is CASSYSITGRDQPQHF. The CDR3, as DNA: TGTGCCAGCAGTTACTCCATCACAGGGAGGGATCAGCCCCAGCATTTT.